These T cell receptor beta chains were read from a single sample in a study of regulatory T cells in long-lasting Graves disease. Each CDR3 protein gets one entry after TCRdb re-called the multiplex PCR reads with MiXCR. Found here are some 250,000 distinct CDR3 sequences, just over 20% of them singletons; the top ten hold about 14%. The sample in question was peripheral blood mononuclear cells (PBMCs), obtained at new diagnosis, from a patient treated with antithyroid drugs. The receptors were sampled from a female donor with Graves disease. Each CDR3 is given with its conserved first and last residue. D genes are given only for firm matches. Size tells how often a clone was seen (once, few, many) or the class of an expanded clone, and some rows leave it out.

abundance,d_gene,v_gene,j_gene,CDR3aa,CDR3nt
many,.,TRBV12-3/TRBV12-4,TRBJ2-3,CASSHAGDTQYF,TGTGCCAGCAGTCACGCGGGGGATACGCAGTATTTT
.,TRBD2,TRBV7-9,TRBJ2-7,CASSQTSGVSEQYF,TGTGCCAGCAGCCAGACTAGCGGTGTGTCCGAGCAGTACTTC
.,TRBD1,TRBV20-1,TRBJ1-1,CSARNTGQLNTEAFF,TGCAGTGCTAGAAATACGGGACAGCTGAACACTGAAGCTTTCTTT
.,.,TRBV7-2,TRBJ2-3,CASSLRLDTDTQYF,TGTGCCAGCAGCTTACGACTGGACACAGATACGCAGTATTTT
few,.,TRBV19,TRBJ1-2,CASKRGGNYGYTF,TGTGCCAGTAAACGTGGCGGGAACTATGGCTACACCTTC
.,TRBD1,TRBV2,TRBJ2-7,CASSESRAGTGGLEEQYF,TGTGCCAGCAGTGAGTCCCGCGCCGGGACAGGGGGCTTAGAGGAGCAGTACTTC
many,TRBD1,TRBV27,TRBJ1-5,CATKDRGISNQPQHF,TGTGCCACCAAGGACAGGGGGATCAGCAATCAGCCCCAGCATTTT
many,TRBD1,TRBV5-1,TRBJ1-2,CASSRTGGSYGYTF,TGCGCCAGCAGCAGGACAGGGGGAAGCTATGGCTACACCTTC
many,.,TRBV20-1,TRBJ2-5,CSARGPLGPTQYF,TGCAGTGCTAGAGGGCCGCTCGGTCCGACCCAGTACTTC
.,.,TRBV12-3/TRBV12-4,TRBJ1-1,CASSLGRSSVEAFF,TGTGCCAGCAGTTTAGGCCGATCGTCCGTTGAAGCTTTCTTT
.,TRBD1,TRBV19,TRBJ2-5,CASRRTGAETQYF,TGTGCCAGTAGAAGGACAGGCGCCGAGACCCAGTACTTC
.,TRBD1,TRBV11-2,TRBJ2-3,CASSRGQGADTQYF,TGTGCCAGCAGCAGAGGACAGGGGGCAGATACGCAGTATTTT
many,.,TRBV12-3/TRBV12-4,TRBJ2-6,CASIGAGSSGANVLTF,TGTGCCAGCATTGGAGCGGGCTCCTCTGGGGCCAACGTCCTGACTTTC
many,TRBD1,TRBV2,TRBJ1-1,CASLGTGGRSTEAFF,TGTGCCAGTCTCGGGACAGGGGGTAGGAGCACTGAAGCTTTCTTT
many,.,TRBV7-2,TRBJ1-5,CASSSDGHRNQPQHF,TGTGCCAGCAGCTCCGACGGACACCGCAATCAGCCCCAGCATTTT
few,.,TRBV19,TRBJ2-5,CASSIPGGQETQYF,TGTGCCAGTAGTATACCCGGGGGCCAAGAGACCCAGTACTTC
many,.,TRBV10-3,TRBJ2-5,CAISGGPTGETQYF,TGTGCCATCAGTGGGGGGCCCACCGGGGAGACCCAGTACTTC
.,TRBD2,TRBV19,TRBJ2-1,CASSNPLAGVNEQFF,TGTGCCAGTAGTAATCCCCTAGCGGGAGTCAATGAGCAGTTCTTC
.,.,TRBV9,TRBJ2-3,CASSVGPPDTQYF,TGTGCCAGCAGCGTGGGGCCCCCTGATACGCAGTATTTT
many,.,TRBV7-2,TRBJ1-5,CASSFGEKQPQHF,TGTGCCAGCAGCTTCGGGGAGAAGCAGCCCCAGCATTTT
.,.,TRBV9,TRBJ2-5,CASRRFGSDEQLF,TGTGCCAGCAGGCGCTTTGGGAGCGATGAGCAGCTCTTC
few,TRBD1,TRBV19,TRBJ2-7,CASSIGQGGEQYF,TGTGCCAGTAGTATCGGACAGGGTGGCGAGCAGTACTTC
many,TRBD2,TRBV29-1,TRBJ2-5,CSVEVGLAVGETQYF,TGCAGCGTTGAAGTTGGACTAGCGGTAGGGGAGACCCAGTACTTC
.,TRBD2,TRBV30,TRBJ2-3,CACSTPAGGVDTQYF,TGTGCCTGTTCAACTCCAGCGGGAGGAGTTGATACGCAGTATTTT
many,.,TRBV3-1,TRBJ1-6,CASSHSFRGNSPLHF,TGTGCCAGCAGCCACAGTTTTAGAGGGAATTCACCCCTCCACTTT
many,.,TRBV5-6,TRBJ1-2,CASSLANGPRYGYTF,TGTGCCAGCAGCTTGGCTAACGGCCCGCGGTATGGCTACACCTTC
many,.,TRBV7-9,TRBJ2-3,CASPGGKVYTDTQYF,TGTGCCAGCCCCGGAGGGAAGGTCTACACAGATACGCAGTATTTT
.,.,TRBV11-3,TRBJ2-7,CASSRGTINEQYF,TGTGCCAGCAGCCGCGGGACAATCAACGAGCAGTACTTC
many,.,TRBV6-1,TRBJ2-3,CASSEVGGTDTQYF,TGTGCCAGCAGTGAGGTGGGGGGCACAGATACGCAGTATTTT
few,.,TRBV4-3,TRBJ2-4,CASSQDPVSGIQYF,TGCGCCAGCAGCCAAGACCCAGTAAGTGGCATTCAGTACTTC
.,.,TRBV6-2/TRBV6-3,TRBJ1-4,CASSYRQPTNEKLFF,TGTGCCAGCAGTTACCGACAGCCAACTAATGAAAAACTGTTTTTT
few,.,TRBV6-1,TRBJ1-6,CASTRTAIDSPLHF,TGTGCCAGCACCCGGACAGCGATTGATTCACCCCTCCACTTT
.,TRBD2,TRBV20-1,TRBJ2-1,CSATLAGVDEQFF,TGCAGTGCGACACTAGCGGGAGTTGATGAGCAGTTCTTC
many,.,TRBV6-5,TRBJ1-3,CASSYSQIHGINTIYF,TGTGCCAGCAGTTACTCGCAGATCCACGGAATAAACACCATATATTTT
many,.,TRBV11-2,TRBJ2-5,CASSGPGGIVFDQETQYF,TGTGCCAGCAGCGGACCCGGCGGAATTGTGTTCGACCAAGAGACCCAGTACTTC
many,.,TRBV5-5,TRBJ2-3,CASSFTGAATDTQYF,TGCGCCAGCAGCTTTACCGGGGCGGCCACAGATACGCAGTATTTT
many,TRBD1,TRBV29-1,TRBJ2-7,CSGGTGSSYEQYF,TGCAGCGGCGGGACAGGGAGCTCCTACGAGCAGTACTTC
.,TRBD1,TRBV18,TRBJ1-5,CASSGDRSESQHF,TGTGCCAGCTCAGGGGACAGATCAGAGTCCCAGCATTTT
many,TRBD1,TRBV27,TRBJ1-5,CASRTGDQGQPQHF,TGTGCCAGCCGGACAGGGGACCAAGGACAGCCCCAGCATTTT
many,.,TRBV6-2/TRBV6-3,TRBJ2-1,CASSYGRGGLNEQFF,TGTGCCAGCAGTTACGGCAGGGGGGGCCTTAATGAGCAGTTCTTC
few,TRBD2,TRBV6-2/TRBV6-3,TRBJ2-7,CASSRGSGTSGYEQYF,TGTGCCAGCAGTAGGGGTTCTGGGACTAGCGGCTACGAGCAGTACTTC
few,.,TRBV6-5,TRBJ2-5,CASSYGLTEESQYF,TGTGCCAGCAGTTATGGGCTAACGGAAGAGAGCCAGTACTTC
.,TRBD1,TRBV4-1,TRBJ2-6,CAGSQDGSAGTGTSGANVLTF,TGCGCCGGCAGCCAAGATGGTTCGGCTGGGACAGGGACATCTGGGGCCAACGTCCTGACTTTC
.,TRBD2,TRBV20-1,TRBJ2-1,CSARVYSGDPSYNEQFF,TGCAGTGCTAGAGTATATAGCGGGGACCCTTCCTACAATGAGCAGTTCTTC